A single sample is the source of the 2 T cell receptor beta chains below, sequenced in a study of blood T cell repertoires in COVID-19. TCRdb's table, derived via immunoSEQ multiplex PCR, lists solely in-frame clones and lacks some. The sample includes 290,000 or so clones, around nine tenths of them seen just once. Material for sequencing was peripheral blood. These receptors were collected from a man between 65 and 79 years old with acute or convalescent COVID-19.

The genes are TRBV18 and TRBJ2-7, with 10 bases fitting TRBD2. V shed 3 bases and J 1 base; nucleotides not matched to a gene: 3. This CDR3 spans 15 amino acids. Germline V CDR1 and CDR2: KGHSH, LQKENI. CDR3 protein: CASSPGTSVSYEQYF. Here the CDR3 DNA reads TGTGCCAGCTCACCCGGGACTAGCGTTTCCTACGAGCAGTACTTC.

The chain is built from TRBV5-1 and TRBJ2-4; 9 bases map to TRBD2. J gave up 7 bases and V 5 bases, and 13 bases lay outside the gene matches. The length of the CDR3 is 16 residues. CDR1 is SGHRS and CDR2 is YFSETQ in the germline V gene. CDR3 amino acids: CASSERLAGLGNIQYF. The CDR3 DNA sequence: TGCGCCAGCAGTGAGAGGCTAGCGGGACTAGGGAACATTCAGTACTTC.